Each of the 18 T cell receptor beta chains below was sequenced from the same sample in a study of blood T cell repertoires in COVID-19. TCRdb's copy holds only in-frame clones and misses some; the assay was immunoSEQ multiplex PCR. The sample includes roughly 130,000 clones, about nine tenths of them seen just once. The sample was peripheral blood. These receptors were taken from a man in his 60s with COVID-19, enrolled during active disease.

This chain joins TRBV18 and TRBJ1-1; possibly TRBD1 for D (5 bases). This CDR3 contains 14 residues. V was clipped by 0 bases and J by 11 bases, with 16 bases between them. Per germline, CDR1 KGHSH and CDR2 LQKENI. CDR3 amino acids: CASSPPTREGIAFF. The CDR3, as DNA: TGTGCCAGCTCACCACCGACCCGGGAGGGGATTGCTTTCTTT.

V is TRBV29-1 and J is TRBJ1-6, with D tentatively TRBD1 (6 bases). Between the trimmed V and J ends, which lost 7 bases and 9 bases, there was a span of 13 bases. The CDR3 sequence is 12 residues long. Germline loops: CDR1 SQVTM, CDR2 ANQGSEA. The CDR3 here is CSAADSGSPLHF. DNA for the CDR3: TGCAGCGCGGCGGACAGCGGTTCACCCCTCCACTTT.

The chain has TRBV18 and TRBJ1-5; possibly TRBD1 for D (5 bases). V was clipped by 4 bases and J by 1 base, with 8 bases between them. This CDR3 contains 14 residues. Germline V gene lookup returns CDR1 KGHSH and CDR2 LQKENI. Here the CDR3 DNA reads TGTGCCAGCTCACAGGGGTTCAGCAATCAGCCCCAGCATTTT. Encoded protein: CASSQGFSNQPQHF. Full variable domain (remainder filled in from reference TRBV18 and TRBJ1-5): NAGVMQNPRHLVRRRGQEARLRCSPMKGHSHVYWYRQLPEEGLKFMVYLQKENIIDESGMPKERFSAEFPKEGPSILRIQQVVRGDSAAYFCASSQGFSNQPQHFGDGTRLSIL.

The V and J genes are TRBV5-6 and TRBJ1-6; 9 bases fit TRBD1. The germline CDR1 and CDR2 sequences are SGHDT and YYEEEE. The CDR3 has 17 amino acids. Germline trimming cut 3 bases from V and 8 bases from J; bases unmatched to any gene: 12. As DNA, the CDR3 is TGTGCCAGCAGCTCTGGACAGGGGTGGTGGGTGGATTCACCCCTCCACTTT. It encodes CASSSGQGWWVDSPLHF.

The chain employs TRBV30 and TRBJ2-3, with 7 nucleotides matching TRBD2. Germline values: CDR1 GTSNPN, CDR2 SVGIG (reference sequence). Trimming cost V 2 bases and J 2 bases; bases outside gene matches: 7. The CDR3 length is 15 residues. The CDR3 here is CAWSWLGTNTDTQYF. The CDR3 DNA reads TGTGCCTGGAGTTGGCTCGGGACTAACACAGATACGCAGTATTTT.

Only a few counts were recorded for this clone. This chain connects TRBV6-2 or TRBV6-3 to TRBJ2-2; TRBD2 aligns across 12 bases. The ends lost 2 bases at V and 2 bases at J; junction bases unmatched: 15. CDR1 and CDR2 from the germline V gene are MNHEY and SVGEGT. The CDR3 consists of 21 residues. The CDR3: CASSYDVYGLAGGFNTGELFF. The DNA of the CDR3 is TGTGCCAGCAGTTACGATGTTTATGGGCTAGCGGGAGGGTTCAACACCGGGGAGCTGTTTTTT.

The rearrangement uses TRBV4-1 and TRBJ1-6; 7 bases map to TRBD1. Losses at the gene ends were 0 bases for V and 10 bases for J; bases not matched to a gene: 18. The CDR3 spans 19 residues. Germline values: CDR1 MGHRA, CDR2 YSYEKL. This chain's CDR3 is CASSQDDGRTGPGESPLHF. CDR3 DNA sequence: TGCGCCAGCAGCCAAGATGATGGGAGGACAGGCCCCGGGGAATCACCCCTCCACTTT.

The chain links TRBV24-1 to TRBJ2-5, with D possibly matching TRBD2 (5 bases). CDR3 length equals 15 residues. Germline V gene sequence: CDR1 KGHDR, CDR2 SFDVKD. Trimming removed 0 bases from V and 5 bases from J, with 12 bases in between. Written as DNA, the CDR3 is TGTGCCACCAGTGATTTGCGGGCGGGCGGGGAGACCCAGTACTTC. Its translation is CATSDLRAGGETQYF.

This rearrangement joins TRBV15 to TRBJ2-7; D might be TRBD1 (6 bases). V was trimmed by 0 bases and J by 4 bases, leaving 19 bases between them. The CDR3 has 17 residues. Germline-derived CDR1 and CDR2 are LNHNV and YYDKDF (reference sequence). CDR3 in DNA: TGTGCCACCAGCAGAGATAAGGGCAGGGGATTTGATTACGAGCAGTACTTC. This codes for CATSRDKGRGFDYEQYF.

The chain combines TRBV28 with TRBJ2-1, with a tentative D call TRBD2 (6 bases). The CDR3 is made up of 15 amino acids. Deletions cut 1 base from V and 2 bases from J, with 9 bases between. Germline assignment: CDR1 MDHEN and CDR2 SYDVKM. CDR3 loop: CASSLFGTAYNEQFF. The DNA of the CDR3 is TGTGCCAGCAGTTTATTCGGGACTGCCTACAATGAGCAGTTCTTC.

The chain combines TRBV11-3 with TRBJ1-4; 9 bases map to TRBD1. Germline V gene data show CDR1 as SGHNT and CDR2 as YENEEA. V dropped 4 bases and J dropped 7; count of bases not matched to a gene: 10. The CDR3 length is 16 residues. CDR3 loop: CASSSRGGTGSEKLFF. The CDR3 DNA sequence: TGTGCCAGCAGCTCCAGGGGGGGGACAGGGAGTGAAAAACTGTTTTTT.

The chain is built from TRBV6-5 and TRBJ1-2; 7 bases match TRBD1. The CDR3 consists of 13 residues. With V trimmed by 8 bases and J by 2 bases, 5 bases remained unmatched. Per germline, CDR1 MNHEY and CDR2 SVGAGI. The CDR3 protein is CASRDRENYGYTF. The CDR3, as DNA: TGTGCCAGCCGGGACAGAGAGAACTATGGCTACACCTTC.

The chain has TRBV15 and TRBJ2-7; D possibly corresponds to TRBD2 (6 bases). Trimming pared 8 bases from V and 0 bases from J, leaving 17 bases between. This CDR3 has 15 amino acids. Germline CDR1 LNHNV, CDR2 YYDKDF (reference sequence). For the CDR3, the DNA is TGTGCCACCCATCCTGGAGGGAGTCTCTCCTACGAGCAGTACTTC. The encoded protein is CATHPGGSLSYEQYF. Complete variable domain (other parts from reference TRBV15 and TRBJ2-7): DAMVIQNPRYQVTQFGKPVTLSCSQTLNHNVMYWYQQKSSQAPKLLFHYYDKDFNNEADTPDNFQSRRPNTSFCFLDIRSPGLGDTAMYLCATHPGGSLSYEQYFGPGTRLTVT.

The gene calls are TRBV11-3 and TRBJ2-5; 15 bases align to TRBD2. Germline V gene data show CDR1 as SGHNT and CDR2 as YENEEA. Trimming removed 1 base from V and 1 base from J; junction bases left unmatched: 7. This CDR3 is 19 amino acids long. CDR3 sequence (DNA): TGTGCCAGCAGCTTAGGCGGGACTAGCGGGAGGCGACTCCAAGAGACCCAGTACTTC. Encoded protein: CASSLGGTSGRRLQETQYF.

This chain joins TRBV12-3 or TRBV12-4 and TRBJ2-7; TRBD1 matches at 7 bases. Losses at the gene ends were 7 bases for V and 3 bases for J; bases not matched to a gene: 6. The CDR3 spans 13 residues. The CDR3 loop is CASTPTGFYEQYF. For the CDR3, the DNA is TGTGCCAGCACCCCGACAGGGTTCTACGAGCAGTACTTC.

This clone was found once. The chain joins TRBV7-6 to TRBJ2-7; perhaps TRBD2 as D (6 bases). The CDR3 is 15 residues long. Trimming left V 5 bases short and J 3 bases short, with 17 bases between. Germline lookup yields CDR1 SGHVS and CDR2 FNYEAQ. This chain's CDR3 is CASSPRRDLVYEQYF. Written as DNA, the CDR3 is TGTGCCAGCAGCCCGAGGCGGGACTTAGTCTACGAGCAGTACTTC. Full variable domain (outside the CDR3, taken from reference TRBV7-6 and TRBJ2-7): GAGVSQSPRYKVTKRGQDVALRCDPISGHVSLYWYRQALGQGPEFLTYFNYEAQQDKSGLPNDRFSAERPEGSISTLTIQRTEQRDSAMYRCASSPRRDLVYEQYFGPGTRLTVT.

The chain combines TRBV18 with TRBJ1-1; the D gene is possibly TRBD1 (6 bases). The CDR3 sequence is 14 residues long. Germline CDR1 KGHSH, CDR2 LQKENI. Trimming took 6 bases from V and 4 from J, leaving 15 bases between them. Here the CDR3 DNA reads TGTGCCAGCTCGCAGAGAACAGGGAGCACTGAAGCTTTCTTT. It specifies CASSQRTGSTEAFF.

The sample holds one count of this clone. As DNA, the CDR3 is TGCAGTGCTAGTCCTGGAGCTAACTATGGCTACACCTTC. Translating gives CSASPGANYGYTF. This chain links TRBV20-1 with TRBJ1-2; no clear D gene. This CDR3 is 13 amino acids long. Trimming left V 3 bases short and J 0 bases short, with 8 bases between. Germline assignment: CDR1 DFQATT and CDR2 SNEGSKA (reference sequence).